Below, 9 T cell receptor beta chains from the same sample are listed, as sequenced in a study of blood T cell repertoires in COVID-19 (dated by TCRdb to the early 2020s). Receptor libraries were prepared by the immunoSEQ multiplex PCR assay. TCRdb's version of the immuneACCESS table is confined to in-frame rearrangements and falls short of the full clone set. An unresolved V gene accounts for under half of the shortfall where checked; the remainder is of unknown origin. The sample contains roughly 400,000 clones, 70% to 90% of them found a single time. Approximately 1.5% of the sample is held by the ten biggest clonotypes. The sequenced sample consisted of PBMCs or T cells enriched from blood (not recorded which). The origin of the receptors is a woman younger than 35 who had been exposed to COVID-19.

The chain is built from TRBV6-1 and TRBJ2-2; 8 nucleotides align to TRBD2. V gave up 4 bases and J gave up 0 bases; unmatched junction bases: 10. This CDR3 region has 18 residues. Germline-derived CDR1 and CDR2 are MNHNS and SASEGT. The CDR3 bases are TGTGCCAGCAGTGCAAGAGGACTAGCACGCCCGAACACCGGGGAGCTGTTTTTT. Amino acid sequence: CASSARGLARPNTGELFF.

V is TRBV24-1 and J is TRBJ1-2; possibly TRBD1 for D (5 bases). The CDR3 sequence is 16 residues long. The V gene lost 6 bases and the J gene lost 0 bases, with 16 bases spanning the gap. The germline gives CDR1 KGHDR, CDR2 SFDVKD. The CDR3 loop is CATSQQVGPANYGYTF. The CDR3 DNA reads as TGTGCCACCAGTCAACAGGTGGGGCCTGCTAACTATGGCTACACCTTC.

A few counts support this clone. The chain joins TRBV7-2 to TRBJ2-3; TRBD1 is a possible D gene (6 bases). The V end was cut by 4 bases, the J end by 3 bases, with 11 bases between. CDR3 length: 14 residues. CDR1 SGHTA and CDR2 FQGNSA come from the germline V gene. The CDR3 DNA reads TGTGCCAGCAGCTCAACAGGGAATACAGATACGCAGTATTTT. Encoded protein: CASSSTGNTDTQYF.

The V gene is TRBV3-1 (or the pseudogene TRBV3-2), the J gene TRBJ1-2; 9 positions agree with TRBD1. Germline CDR1 and CDR2: LGHDT and YNNKEL (reference sequence). This CDR3 has 14 amino acids. V shed 3 bases and J 8 bases; nucleotides not matched to a gene: 7. CDR3 coding DNA: TGTGCCAGCAGCCAGATACAGGGGGCGGGCGGCTACACCTTC. Translated: CASSQIQGAGGYTF.

The V call is TRBV4-2, the J call TRBJ1-2; 8 bases fit TRBD1. With V trimmed by 2 bases and J by 5 bases, 1 base remained unmatched. Per the germline V gene, CDR1 is LGHNA and CDR2 is YNFKEQ. The CDR3 loop spans 13 amino acids. As DNA, the CDR3 is TGTGCCAGCAGCCAACGGACAGGGTATGGCTACACCTTC. Translated, it gives CASSQRTGYGYTF.

The table lists this clone with a count of one. This sequence joins TRBV7-2 and TRBJ2-7, with a tentative D call TRBD2 (5 bases). The CDR3 covers 17 residues. Germline values: CDR1 SGHTA, CDR2 FQGNSA. V shed 0 bases and J shed 0 bases, with 15 bases lying between them. The CDR3 DNA reads TGTGCCAGCAGCTTAGCCCCGCGGCTAGCCGCCTCCTACGAGCAGTACTTC. It codes for CASSLAPRLAASYEQYF. The full variable domain, rest sourced from reference TRBV7-2 and TRBJ2-7, is GAGVSQSPSNKVTEKGKDVELRCDPISGHTALYWYRQSLGQGLEFLIYFQGNSAPDKSGLPSDRFSAERTGGSVSTLTIQRTQQEDSAVYLCASSLAPRLAASYEQYFGPGTRLTVT.

The V call is TRBV6-6, the J call TRBJ2-7; possibly TRBD1 for D (5 bases). The CDR3 runs 13 residues. V lost 7 bases and J 5 bases, leaving 15 bases between the germline ends. From germline, CDR1 is MNHNY and CDR2 SVGAGI (reference sequence). The CDR3 sequence is CASTQGLWDEQYF. The CDR3 DNA follows: TGTGCCAGCACTCAGGGCCTCTGGGACGAGCAGTACTTC.

This chain joins TRBV30 and TRBJ1-5; 8 nucleotides agree with TRBD1. The germline V gene has CDR1 GTSNPN and CDR2 SVGIG (reference sequence). The CDR3 runs 15 residues. After removal of 4 bases from V and 4 bases from J, the junction contained 9 bases not matched to a gene. The CDR3 coding sequence is TGTGCCTGGACCCGCCCAGACAGGGGAAATCAGCCCCAGCATTTT. It encodes CAWTRPDRGNQPQHF. Filled out from reference TRBV30 and TRBJ1-5, the complete variable domain reads SQTIHQWPATLVQPVGSPLSLECTVEGTSNPNLYWYRQAAGRGLQLLFYSVGIGQISSEVPQNLSASRPQDRQFILSSKKLLLSDSGFYLCAWTRPDRGNQPQHFGDGTRLSIL.

The rearrangement uses TRBV7-2 and TRBJ1-1, with TRBD1 as a possible D gene (5 bases). Germline loops: CDR1 SGHTA, CDR2 FQGNSA. The V gene lost 2 bases and the J gene lost 5 bases, with 12 bases spanning the gap. This CDR3 is 14 amino acids long. As DNA, the CDR3 is TGTGCCAGCAGCTTACGGACGGGGGGTACTGAAGCTTTCTTT. This encodes CASSLRTGGTEAFF.